The 16 T cell receptor beta chains in this list originate from one sample, sequenced in a study of OX40 agonist ivuxolimab in advanced cancers. The data were produced by immunoSEQ multiplex PCR, yet TCRdb's version contains in-frame clones alone and is incomplete. This sample carries fewer than 85,000 clones, 84% of them seen once, and the ten largest clones take roughly 0.5%. Material: CD4+ or CD8+ T cells sorted from blood, obtained in a trial of the OX40 agonist ivuxolimab. These receptors were taken from an adult with an advanced solid tumor such as melanoma, head and neck, liver or kidney cancer.

The CDR3 loop reads CASGRGVGETQYF. The CDR3 DNA reads TGTGCCAGCGGTCGGGGAGTAGGGGAGACCCAGTACTTC. This chain joins TRBV7-2 and TRBJ2-5; D is perhaps TRBD2 (5 bases). Trimming left V 8 bases short and J 5 bases short, with 15 bases between. In germline, CDR1 is SGHTA, CDR2 FQGNSA. CDR3 length equals 13 residues.

This chain connects TRBV4-1 to TRBJ2-1, with 10 bases lining up with TRBD2. The CDR3 is made up of 22 amino acids. Germline loops: CDR1 MGHRA, CDR2 YSYEKL. The V segment lost 3 bases and the J segment 7 bases; nucleotides outside the gene matches: 27. The CDR3 here is CASSHQTSGPRYQRGDSNEQFF. CDR3 nucleotide sequence: TGCGCCAGCAGCCACCAGACTAGCGGGCCTCGATACCAAAGAGGAGATAGTAATGAGCAGTTCTTC.

CDR3 in DNA: TGTGCCTGGAGTTCTCCTCTGTCGATTGGACAGGGGGTTTTACTACGGGAGCAGTACTTC. This codes for CAWSSPLSIGQGVLLREQYF. The genes are TRBV30 and TRBJ2-7, with TRBD1 identical over 10 bases. V lost 2 bases, J lost 7 bases, and 26 bases stayed unmatched. The length of the CDR3 is 20 residues. Per germline, CDR1 GTSNPN and CDR2 SVGIG (reference sequence).

CDR3 amino acids: CASSSHRSSYNSPLHF. The CDR3 DNA is TGTGCCAGCAGCTCGCATAGAAGCTCCTATAATTCACCCCTCCACTTT. The V and J genes are TRBV28 and TRBJ1-6, with D hard to call. Per germline, CDR1 MDHEN and CDR2 SYDVKM. This CDR3 region has 16 residues. With 6 bases removed from V and 0 bases from J, the gap between germline ends came to 12 bases.

The V and J genes are TRBV7-9 and TRBJ1-1; possibly TRBD1 for D (5 bases). Looked up from germline, CDR1 is SEHNR and CDR2 is FQNEAQ (reference sequence). This CDR3 is 13 amino acids long. The V and J ends lost 5 bases and 4 bases respectively, with 11 bases between them. The CDR3 loop reads CASSQNGGTEAFF. The CDR3 DNA reads as TGTGCCAGCAGCCAGAATGGGGGCACTGAAGCTTTCTTT.

J is TRBJ2-5 and V is TRBV7-2; D remains unclear. CDR1 SGHTA and CDR2 FQGNSA come from the germline V gene. Trimming left V 6 bases short and J 4 bases short, with 3 bases between. The CDR3 spans 10 residues. The DNA for the CDR3 is TGTGCCAGCAGAATAGAGACCCAGTACTTC. This encodes CASRIETQYF.

This rearrangement joins TRBV18 to TRBJ1-2; 9 bases match TRBD1. Germline-derived CDR1 and CDR2 are KGHSH and LQKENI. Trimming took 6 bases from V and 4 from J; bases not matched to a gene: 9. CDR3 length equals 15 residues. CDR3 in DNA: TGTGCCAGCTCCCCCGGCCAGGGACAGGGCTATGGCTACACCTTC. Encoded protein: CASSPGQGQGYGYTF.

This clone showed up just once. The CDR3 nucleotides are TGCGCCAGCGCCCAGGCAGGGGTGGAGACCCAGTACTTC. Protein: CASAQAGVETQYF. V gene TRBV10-2 combines with J gene TRBJ2-5; D might be TRBD1 (6 bases). The CDR3 has 13 amino acids. V lost 8 bases and J 5 bases, leaving 15 bases between the germline ends. Looked up from germline, CDR1 is WSHSY and CDR2 is SAAADI.

This clone has just one count. V gene TRBV7-3 combines with J gene TRBJ2-5, with D possibly being TRBD1 or TRBD2 (7 bases each). The CDR3 totals 16 residues. Germline V gene sequence: CDR1 SGHTA, CDR2 FQGTGA. Trimming took 5 bases from V and 1 from J, leaving 17 bases between them. The CDR3 loop is CASSQSGRGGQETQYF. CDR3 in DNA: TGTGCCAGCAGCCAATCGGGCAGGGGGGGCCAAGAGACCCAGTACTTC. The full variable domain, completed using reference TRBV7-3 and TRBJ2-5, is GAGVSQTPSNKVTEKGKYVELRCDPISGHTALYWYRQSLGQGPEFLIYFQGTGAADDSGLPNDRFFAVRPEGSVSTLKIQRTERGDSAVYLCASSQSGRGGQETQYFGPGTRLLVL.

This chain joins TRBV10-3 and TRBJ2-5; a weak D match, TRBD2 (6 bases). This CDR3 is 13 amino acids long. Per the germline V gene, CDR1 is ENHRY and CDR2 is SYGVKD. Trimming pared 8 bases from V and 1 base from J, leaving 11 bases between. The CDR3 nucleotides are TGTGCCATCGGTGGGAGGATCCAAGAGACCCAGTACTTC. Protein product: CAIGGRIQETQYF.

The chain links TRBV6-4 to TRBJ1-6; 10 nucleotides line up with TRBD1. V shed 3 bases, J shed 10 bases, and the junction held 3 bases outside the gene matches. There are 14 residues in the CDR3. Germline values: CDR1 MRHNA, CDR2 SNTAGT. CDR3 DNA sequence: TGTGCCAGCAGTGAGGACAGGGGGGACTCACCCCTCCACTTT. Translated: CASSEDRGDSPLHF.

This chain links TRBV30 with TRBJ1-5; no firm D call. V was clipped by 0 bases and J by 0 bases, with 9 bases between them. Per germline, CDR1 GTSNPN and CDR2 SVGIG (reference sequence). This CDR3 is built from 15 residues. The DNA of the CDR3 is TGTGCCTGGAGTGTACGGGCATCTAGCAATCAGCCCCAGCATTTT. This codes for CAWSVRASSNQPQHF. Variable domain in full (rest from reference TRBV30 and TRBJ1-5): SQTIHQWPATLVQPVGSPLSLECTVEGTSNPNLYWYRQAAGRGLQLLFYSVGIGQISSEVPQNLSASRPQDRQFILSSKKLLLSDSGFYLCAWSVRASSNQPQHFGDGTRLSIL.

The chain employs TRBV18 and TRBJ1-1; 11 bases map to TRBD1. The germline gives CDR1 KGHSH, CDR2 LQKENI. The CDR3 loop spans 17 amino acids. Losses at the gene ends were 3 bases for V and 3 bases for J; bases not matched to a gene: 9. The CDR3 DNA reads as TGTGCCAGCTCACCGAGAGGACAGGGGGCTGGGGACACTGAAGCTTTCTTT. Translated: CASSPRGQGAGDTEAFF.

The CDR3 sequence: CATGGYEQYF. CDR3 sequence (DNA): TGTGCTACCGGTGGCTACGAGCAGTACTTC. This rearrangement joins TRBV7-9 to TRBJ2-7, with D hard to call. Germline CDR1 reads SEHNR; CDR2 reads FQNEAQ (reference sequence). The CDR3 is 10 amino acids.

The chain recombines TRBV5-6 with TRBJ1-1, with D possibly being TRBD1 (6 bases). Trimming removed 0 bases at V and 3 bases at J, with 12 bases between. CDR3 length equals 15 residues. Germline V gives CDR1 SGHDT, CDR2 YYEEEE. CDR3 nucleotide sequence: TGTGCCAGCAGCTTGGGGGGGCAGCAGTACACTGAAGCTTTCTTT. It is translated as CASSLGGQQYTEAFF.

This clone was recorded only once. This chain joins TRBV28 and TRBJ2-3; 7 nucleotides line up with TRBD2. V shed 2 bases and J 1 base; nucleotides not matched to a gene: 6. The CDR3 is 16 residues long. CDR1 and CDR2 from the germline V gene are MDHEN and SYDVKM. The CDR3 is CASSLAASGRTDTQYF. CDR3 bases: TGTGCCAGCAGTTTAGCCGCTAGCGGTCGCACAGATACGCAGTATTTT.